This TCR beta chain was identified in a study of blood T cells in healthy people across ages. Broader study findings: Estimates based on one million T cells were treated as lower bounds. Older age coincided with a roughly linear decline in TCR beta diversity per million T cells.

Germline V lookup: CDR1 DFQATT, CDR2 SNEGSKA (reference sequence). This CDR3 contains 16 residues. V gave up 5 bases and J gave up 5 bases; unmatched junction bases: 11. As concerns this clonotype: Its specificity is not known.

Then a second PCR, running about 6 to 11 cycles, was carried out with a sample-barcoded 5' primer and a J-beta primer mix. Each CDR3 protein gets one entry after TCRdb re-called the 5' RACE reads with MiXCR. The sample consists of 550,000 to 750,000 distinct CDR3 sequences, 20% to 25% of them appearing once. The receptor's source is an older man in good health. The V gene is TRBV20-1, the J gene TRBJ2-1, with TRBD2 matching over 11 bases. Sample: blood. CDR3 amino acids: CSAFDLAGGFNNEQFF. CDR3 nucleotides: TGCAGTGCTTTCGACCTAGCGGGAGGCTTTAACAATGAGCAGTTCTTC.